This TCR beta chain derives from a study of OX40 agonist ivuxolimab in advanced cancers. In the study overall: Patients were given ivuxolimab, an antibody that agonizes OX40 (CD134). People in dose escalation had one of these cancers: hepatocellular carcinoma, melanoma, renal cell or head and neck cancer. A history of anti-PD-1, anti-PD-L1 or anti-CTLA-4 therapy was acceptable, and approximately 39% had some.

The table came from immunoSEQ multiplex PCR; TCRdb's copy has only in-frame clones and leaves some out. The sample includes about 42,000 clones, 85% to 90% seen only once; the top ten take approximately 4.4%. With respect to this clone: Its specificity is unknown.

Findings of the study overall: Among the lowest peripheral clonal expansion occurred in 0.1-3.0 mg/kg partial responders.

Between the trimmed V and J ends, which lost 3 bases and 2 bases, there was a span of 12 bases. In germline, CDR1 is SGHRS, CDR2 YFSETQ. The CDR3 covers 15 residues. The receptor's source is an adult with an advanced solid tumor such as melanoma, head and neck, liver or kidney cancer. The sample in question was CD4+ or CD8+ T cells sorted from blood, obtained in a trial of the OX40 agonist ivuxolimab. The V and J genes are TRBV5-1 and TRBJ1-3; TRBD1 might be the D (5 bases). The CDR3 DNA reads as TGCGCCAGCAGCTCGTCAGGGATGGCTGGAAACACCATATATTTT. Amino acids: CASSSSGMAGNTIYF.